This T cell receptor beta chain was captured in a study of blood T cell repertoires in COVID-19. Germline assignment: CDR1 KGHDR and CDR2 SFDVKD. V lost 4 bases and J lost 5, with 10 bases in between. The CDR3 covers 13 residues. Only in-frame clones appear in the TCRdb table, and some are missing; sequencing was by immunoSEQ multiplex PCR. The top ten hold 0.88% of the sample, which has 190,000 or so clones, approximately 87% seen once. The source of this sequence is a young woman who had recovered from COVID-19. The genes are TRBV24-1 and TRBJ1-2, with a weak D call TRBD1 (6 bases). Sequenced: peripheral blood. The CDR3 is CATSEQTGYGYTF. The CDR3 DNA reads as TGTGCCACCAGTGAACAGACAGGATATGGCTACACCTTC.